The 30 T cell receptor beta chains presented below share a single source sample, sequenced in a study of T cells expressing NK-cell markers. TCRdb reprocessed the 5' RACE reads and keeps a single row for each CDR3 protein, giving no DNA. The sample table includes hundreds of thousands of distinct CDR3 sequences. The sequenced material came from blood T cells: a sorted CD56 or NKG2C T cell subset, CD4+ or CD8+ T cells, or bulk PBMC T cells (not recorded which). The receptors come from a woman aged 18 to 75 in good health.

The chain couples TRBV7-3 to TRBJ2-4; TCRdb reports TRBD1, a call that lacks DNA to check it against. The CDR3 sequence is 16 residues long. The V gene's germline CDR1 is SGHTA and CDR2 FQGTGA. Here the CDR3 reads CASSSSPGLAKNIQYF.

The V call is TRBV18, the J call TRBJ1-3. Germline V gene data show CDR1 as KGHSH and CDR2 as LQKENI. The CDR3 length is 15 residues. The CDR3 here is CASSPGGTAGNTIYF.

This sequence joins TRBV11-2 and TRBJ2-2; TCRdb lists TRBD2, though no DNA is available to test this call. The germline V gene has CDR1 SGHAT and CDR2 FQNNGV. This CDR3 contains 17 residues. CDR3 sequence reads: CASSLVLRGRHTGELFF.

The J gene is TRBJ1-1, the V gene TRBV29-1; the TRBD1 assignment by TCRdb is unverifiable without DNA. The CDR3 runs to 15 residues. CDR1 SQVTM and CDR2 ANQGSEA come from the germline V gene. The CDR3 is CSTPGTGGANTEAFF.

The chain joins TRBV11-3 to TRBJ2-3. The CDR3 loop spans 12 amino acids. In germline, CDR1 is SGHNT, CDR2 YENEEA. CDR3 residues: CASSLMTDTQYF.

This rearrangement joins TRBV6-5 to TRBJ2-3; the D call of TRBD1 rests on TCRdb alone, since no DNA is present to check it. The CDR3 has 16 amino acids. The V gene's germline CDR1 is MNHEY and CDR2 SVGAGI. The CDR3 reads CASSYSQDRLTDTQYF.

The CDR3 loop reads CASSVGGEIDTQYF. The chain recombines TRBV9 with TRBJ2-3. Germline CDR1 reads SGDLS; CDR2 reads YYNGEE. The CDR3 loop spans 14 amino acids.

This rearrangement joins TRBV3-1 to TRBJ2-3; the TRBD1 assignment by TCRdb is unverifiable without DNA. The CDR3 runs to 16 residues. Germline V gene sequence: CDR1 LGHDT, CDR2 YNNKEL (reference sequence). CDR3 amino acids: CASSRAVGRWADTQYF.

CDR3 loop: CASSLRPGERETQYF. This sequence joins TRBV11-2 and TRBJ2-5. CDR1 and CDR2 from the germline V gene are SGHAT and FQNNGV. This CDR3 is built from 15 residues.

This rearrangement joins TRBV18 to TRBJ2-6; with no DNA, the TCRdb D assignment of TRBD1 cannot be verified. The CDR3 is made up of 17 amino acids. The germline V gene encodes CDR1 KGHSH and CDR2 LQKENI. CDR3 region: CASSPPGGTSGANVLTF.

The chain carries TRBV5-1 and TRBJ1-2. The CDR3 runs 15 residues. CDR1 and CDR2 from the germline V gene are SGHRS and YFSETQ. The CDR3 region is CASSFEAIQAYGYTF.

The rearrangement joins TRBV7-2 to TRBJ1-4. Germline assignment: CDR1 SGHTA and CDR2 FQGNSA. The CDR3 has 14 amino acids. CDR3 sequence: CASSLSGPNEKLFF.

The rearrangement uses TRBV11-2 and TRBJ2-1; TCRdb's assignment of TRBD1 cannot be checked, as there is no DNA. The CDR3 length is 15 residues. Per germline, CDR1 SGHAT and CDR2 FQNNGV. CDR3: CASSLVRGGIDEQFF. The full variable domain, rest sourced from reference TRBV11-2 and TRBJ2-1, is EAGVAQSPRYKIIEKRQSVAFWCNPISGHATLYWYQQILGQGPKLLIQFQNNGVVDDSQLPKDRFSAERLKGVDSTLKIQPAKLEDSAVYLCASSLVRGGIDEQFFGPGTRLTVL.

The rearrangement uses TRBV7-8 and TRBJ1-1; lacking DNA, the TRBD1 call made by TCRdb goes unchecked. Germline assignment: CDR1 SGHVS and CDR2 FQNEAQ. The CDR3 is 13 residues long. The CDR3 region is CASSTLRDGPAFF.

This chain uses TRBV11-2 with TRBJ1-4; TCRdb names TRBD1, which stays unverified in the absence of DNA. Germline lookup yields CDR1 SGHAT and CDR2 FQNNGV. There are 14 residues in the CDR3. CDR3 residues: CASSLGRGIEKLFF.

The genes are TRBV10-3 and TRBJ2-5; TCRdb picks TRBD1, but there is no DNA to check that call. The germline CDR1 and CDR2 sequences are ENHRY and SYGVKD. This CDR3 has 14 residues. Here the CDR3 reads CAISDPGRGETQYF.

The V and J genes are TRBV5-1 and TRBJ2-3; TCRdb proposes TRBD1, but this gene call is untestable without DNA. Looked up from germline, CDR1 is SGHRS and CDR2 is YFSETQ. The CDR3 covers 15 residues. CDR3 sequence: CASSVGRVGTDTQYF.

The chain links TRBV6-1 to TRBJ2-1; the D gene TCRdb calls, TRBD2, cannot be checked with no DNA. CDR3 length: 15 residues. In germline, CDR1 is MNHNS, CDR2 SASEGT. CDR3 loop: CASQSLNSILNEQFF.

The chain's CDR3 is CASSPELASGNTIYF. This rearrangement joins TRBV4-1 to TRBJ1-3. Germline V gene data show CDR1 as MGHRA and CDR2 as YSYEKL. The CDR3 contains 15 residues.

This CDR3 is CSARGNRDTQYF. The chain couples TRBV20-1 to TRBJ2-3. The CDR3 covers 12 residues. Germline lookup yields CDR1 DFQATT and CDR2 SNEGSKA (reference sequence).

This chain links TRBV5-8 with TRBJ1-2. The CDR3 has 14 amino acids. The germline CDR1 and CDR2 sequences are SGHTS and YDEGEE. This CDR3 reads CASSRMETRYGYTF.

This rearrangement joins TRBV3-1 to TRBJ2-3; TCRdb's D call, TRBD2, is unchecked because there is no DNA. CDR1 LGHDT and CDR2 YNNKEL come from the germline V gene (reference sequence). This CDR3 has 17 residues. CDR3 loop: CASSGSGPSPSTDTQYF.

This chain uses TRBV12-3 or TRBV12-4 with TRBJ1-2. The CDR3 has 15 amino acids. The CDR3 here is CASSHRQFRNYGYTF.

V is TRBV28 and J is TRBJ2-3. This CDR3 comprises 14 residues. CDR1 and CDR2 (germline): MDHEN, SYDVKM. This CDR3 reads CASSFETSSDTQYF.

The V gene is TRBV3-1, the J gene TRBJ1-1; lacking DNA, the TRBD1 call made by TCRdb goes unchecked. The CDR3 is 15 residues long. Germline V gene lookup returns CDR1 LGHDT and CDR2 YNNKEL (reference sequence). CDR3 residues: CASSSTGTGRVEAFF.

The rearrangement links TRBV29-1 to TRBJ2-1; the D gene TCRdb calls, TRBD1, cannot be checked with no DNA. From germline, CDR1 is SQVTM and CDR2 ANQGSEA. This CDR3 is built from 15 residues. CDR3: CSLTPGSWSYNEQFF.

This rearrangement joins TRBV7-2 to TRBJ2-7; TCRdb returns TRBD1, unconfirmable since there is no DNA. The germline V gene encodes CDR1 SGHTA and CDR2 FQGNSA. CDR3 length: 17 residues. CDR3: CASSPPADRGRRDEQYF.

This sequence joins TRBV7-7 and TRBJ2-5; TCRdb reports TRBD1, a call that lacks DNA to check it against. CDR3 length equals 16 residues. CDR1 is SSHAT and CDR2 is FNYEAQ in the germline V gene (reference sequence). The CDR3 loop reads CASSTRNDRSQETQYF. The variable domain in full, completed from reference TRBV7-7 and TRBJ2-5, reads GAGVSQSPRYKVTKRGQDVTLRCDPISSHATLYWYQQALGQGPEFLTYFNYEAQPDKSGLPSDRFSAERPEGSISTLTIQRTEQRDSAMYRCASSTRNDRSQETQYFGPGTRLLVL.

The chain has TRBV4-3 and TRBJ2-2; TCRdb gives TRBD1 as the D gene, but with no DNA this cannot be confirmed. The CDR3 loop spans 16 amino acids. Germline values: CDR1 LGHNA, CDR2 YSLEER. The CDR3 is CASSQDPPEDTGELFF.

The chain is built from TRBV12-3 or TRBV12-4 and TRBJ2-3; TCRdb gives TRBD1 as the D gene, but with no DNA this cannot be confirmed. CDR3 size: 16 residues. The CDR3 loop is CASSNSGLGDWDTQYF.